The clone carrying this T cell receptor (beta chain) was detected many times. Antigen specificity is unknown. This entry comes from a study of early T cells in non-severe SARS-CoV-2 infection. Across the whole study: Chains stayed unpaired after sequencing of bulk RNA from unsorted whole blood.

From germline, CDR1 is SGHVS and CDR2 FQNEAQ. V was trimmed by 4 bases and J by 0 bases, leaving 10 bases between them. This CDR3 has 14 amino acids. Unique molecular identifier tags were affixed to discrete cDNA molecules. Using its own MiXCR run on the 5' RACE reads, TCRdb lists one record per CDR3 protein. The repertoire holds around 50,000 distinct CDR3 sequences, 12% seen once, with over 7.5% in the top ten. General study points: VDJdb-based annotation leaned toward anti-spike CD8 responses and missed private and CD4 specificities.

The sample comprised whole blood. The sequence came from an adult who was a healthcare worker with PCR-confirmed SARS-CoV-2 infection or an uninfected control (not recorded which). V and J are TRBV7-8 and TRBJ2-7; D is perhaps TRBD2 (6 bases). Here the CDR3 DNA reads TGTGCCAGCAGCTCCGGGGGTAGCTCCTACGAGCAGTACTTC. Translating it yields CASSSGGSSYEQYF.